This T cell receptor (beta chain) was sequenced in a study of cytomegalovirus exposure and HLA in healthy donors. The CDR3 covers 11 residues. The germline V and J ends were trimmed by 1 base and 13 bases, with 13 bases remaining between them. CDR1 and CDR2 (germline): GTSNPN, SVGIG (reference sequence). In regard to this clone: As yet, its antigen is unknown.

Whole-study results and caveats: It was found in a later analysis that first-cohort TCR clusters tended to co-occur in the 90 to 150 validation repertoires.

Here immunoSEQ multiplex PCR was the method, and the copy in TCRdb shows in-frame clones only, minus some. The table records 68,000 or so clones, about 91% of them present only once. The sample taken for sequencing was PBMCs. This rearrangement joins TRBV30 to TRBJ1-2; the D gene is possibly TRBD1 (6 bases). The receptor comes from a young man in good health and CMV-seronegative. DNA of the CDR3: TGTGCCTGGAGTGCGACGCCACAGGGCACCTTC. Protein product: CAWSATPQGTF.